This TCR beta chain was recovered during a study of blood T cell repertoires in COVID-19. The J segment lost 5 bases and the V segment lost 5 bases, leaving 7 bases of the junction unmatched. Germline V lookup: CDR1 MNHEY, CDR2 SVGAGI. CDR3 length equals 15 residues. The data were produced by immunoSEQ multiplex PCR, yet TCRdb's version contains in-frame clones alone and is incomplete. The top ten hold around 8.7% of the sample, which has about 220,000 clones, about 86% seen once. The sample comprised peripheral blood. The gene calls are TRBV6-5 and TRBJ2-3; 10 bases are shared with TRBD1. The TCR was taken from a woman in her 50s with acute or convalescent COVID-19. This CDR3 is CASSLRQGAGDTQYF. In DNA form, the CDR3 reads TGTGCCAGCAGTCTACGACAGGGGGCAGGAGATACGCAGTATTTT.